The sequence of this TCR beta chain was determined in a study of OX40 agonist ivuxolimab in advanced cancers. Study-wide context: Patients' therapy was ivuxolimab, an antibody that acts as an agonist of OX40 (CD134). Hepatocellular carcinoma, melanoma, renal cell or head and neck cancer affected the dose-escalation patients.

The count of this clone is one. Germline loops: CDR1 SGHTA, CDR2 FQGTGA. The CDR3 spans 15 residues. With 4 bases clipped from V and 1 base from J, the junction kept 4 bases outside the gene matches. Sequencing was performed with immunoSEQ multiplex PCR; in TCRdb, only in-frame clones are kept and a portion is missing. The profile covers roughly 65,000 clones, with about nine tenths appearing a single time and roughly 0.27% taken by the ten largest. Patients were ruled out by autoimmune disease history or systemic immunosuppression. This chain connects TRBV7-3 to TRBJ2-3; 8 bases are a match to TRBD2. Sequencing used CD4+ or CD8+ T cells sorted from blood, obtained in a trial of the OX40 agonist ivuxolimab. This TCR was recovered from an adult with an advanced solid tumor such as melanoma, head and neck, liver or kidney cancer. CDR3 sequence reads: CASSSGRARTDTQYF. DNA of the CDR3: TGTGCCAGCAGCTCCGGGAGGGCGCGCACAGATACGCAGTATTTT.